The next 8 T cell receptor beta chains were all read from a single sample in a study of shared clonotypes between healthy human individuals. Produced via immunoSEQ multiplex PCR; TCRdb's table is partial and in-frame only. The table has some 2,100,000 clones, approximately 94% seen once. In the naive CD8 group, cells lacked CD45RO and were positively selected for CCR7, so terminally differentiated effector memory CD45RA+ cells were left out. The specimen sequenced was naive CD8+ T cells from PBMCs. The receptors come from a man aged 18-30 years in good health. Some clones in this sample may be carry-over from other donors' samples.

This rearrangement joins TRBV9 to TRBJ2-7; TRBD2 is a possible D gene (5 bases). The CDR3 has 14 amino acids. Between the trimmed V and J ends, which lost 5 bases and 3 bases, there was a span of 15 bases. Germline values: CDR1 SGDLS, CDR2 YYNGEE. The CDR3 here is CASSLSSEDYEQYF. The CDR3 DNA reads TGTGCCAGCAGTTTAAGTAGCGAAGACTACGAGCAGTACTTC.

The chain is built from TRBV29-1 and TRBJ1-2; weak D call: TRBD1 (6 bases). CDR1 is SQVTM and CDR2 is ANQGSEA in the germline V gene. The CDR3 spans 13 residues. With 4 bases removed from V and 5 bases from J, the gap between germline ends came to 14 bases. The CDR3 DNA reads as TGCAGCGTTGTATCGGACAGCCCGTATGGCTACACCTTC. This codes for CSVVSDSPYGYTF.

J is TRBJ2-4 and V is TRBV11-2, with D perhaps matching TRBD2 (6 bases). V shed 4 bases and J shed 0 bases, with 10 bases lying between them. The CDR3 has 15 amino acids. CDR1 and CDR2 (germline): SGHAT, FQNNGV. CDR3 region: CASSSNSGAKNIQYF. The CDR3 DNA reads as TGTGCCAGCAGCTCAAATAGCGGAGCCAAAAACATTCAGTACTTC.

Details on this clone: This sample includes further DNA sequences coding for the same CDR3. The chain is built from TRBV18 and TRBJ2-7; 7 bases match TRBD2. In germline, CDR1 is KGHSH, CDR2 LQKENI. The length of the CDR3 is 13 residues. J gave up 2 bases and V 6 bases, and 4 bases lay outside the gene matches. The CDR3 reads CASSLGTTYEQYF. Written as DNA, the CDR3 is TGTGCCAGCTCTCTAGGGACTACCTACGAGCAGTACTTC. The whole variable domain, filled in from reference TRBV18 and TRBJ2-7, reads NAGVMQNPRHLVRRRGQEARLRCSPMKGHSHVYWYRQLPEEGLKFMVYLQKENIIDESGMPKERFSAEFPKEGPSILRIQQVVRGDSAAYFCASSLGTTYEQYFGPGTRLTVT.

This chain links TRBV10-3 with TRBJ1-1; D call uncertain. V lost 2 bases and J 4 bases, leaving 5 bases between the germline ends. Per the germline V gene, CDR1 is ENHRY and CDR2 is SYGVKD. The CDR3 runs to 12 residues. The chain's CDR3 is CAISEDSTEAFF. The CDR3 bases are TGTGCCATCAGTGAGGATTCCACTGAAGCTTTCTTT.

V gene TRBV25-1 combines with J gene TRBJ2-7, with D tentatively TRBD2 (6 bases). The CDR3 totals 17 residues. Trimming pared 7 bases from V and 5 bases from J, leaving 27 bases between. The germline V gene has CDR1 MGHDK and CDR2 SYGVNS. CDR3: CASILTPAGRSPHEQYF. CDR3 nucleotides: TGTGCCAGCATTCTCACCCCGGCCGGGAGAAGTCCCCACGAGCAGTACTTC.

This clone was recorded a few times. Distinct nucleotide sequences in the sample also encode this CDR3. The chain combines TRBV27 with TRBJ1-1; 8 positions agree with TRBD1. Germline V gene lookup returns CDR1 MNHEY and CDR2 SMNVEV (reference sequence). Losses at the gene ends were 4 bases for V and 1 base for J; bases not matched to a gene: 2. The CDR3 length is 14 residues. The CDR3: CASSWGTGNTEAFF. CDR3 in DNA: TGTGCCAGCAGTTGGGGGACAGGGAACACTGAAGCTTTCTTT.

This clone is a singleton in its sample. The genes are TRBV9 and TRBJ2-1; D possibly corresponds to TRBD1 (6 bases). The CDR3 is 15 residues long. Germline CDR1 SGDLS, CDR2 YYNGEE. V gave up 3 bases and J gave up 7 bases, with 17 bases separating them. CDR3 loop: CASSANRDKLNEQFF. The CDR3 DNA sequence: TGTGCCAGCAGCGCAAACCGGGACAAGCTAAATGAGCAGTTCTTC.